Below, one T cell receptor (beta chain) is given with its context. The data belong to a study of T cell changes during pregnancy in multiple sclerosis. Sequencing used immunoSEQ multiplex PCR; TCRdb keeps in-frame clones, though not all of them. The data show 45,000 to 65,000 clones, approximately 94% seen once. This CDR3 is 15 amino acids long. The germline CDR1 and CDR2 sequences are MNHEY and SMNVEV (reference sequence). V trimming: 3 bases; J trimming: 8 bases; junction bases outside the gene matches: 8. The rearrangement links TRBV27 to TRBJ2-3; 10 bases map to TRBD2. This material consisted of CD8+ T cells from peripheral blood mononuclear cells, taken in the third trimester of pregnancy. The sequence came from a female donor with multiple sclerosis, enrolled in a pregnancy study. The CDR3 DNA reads TGTGCCAGCAGTTTGTTGGCTAGCGGGAGTGGTACGCAGTATTTT. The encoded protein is CASSLLASGSGTQYF.